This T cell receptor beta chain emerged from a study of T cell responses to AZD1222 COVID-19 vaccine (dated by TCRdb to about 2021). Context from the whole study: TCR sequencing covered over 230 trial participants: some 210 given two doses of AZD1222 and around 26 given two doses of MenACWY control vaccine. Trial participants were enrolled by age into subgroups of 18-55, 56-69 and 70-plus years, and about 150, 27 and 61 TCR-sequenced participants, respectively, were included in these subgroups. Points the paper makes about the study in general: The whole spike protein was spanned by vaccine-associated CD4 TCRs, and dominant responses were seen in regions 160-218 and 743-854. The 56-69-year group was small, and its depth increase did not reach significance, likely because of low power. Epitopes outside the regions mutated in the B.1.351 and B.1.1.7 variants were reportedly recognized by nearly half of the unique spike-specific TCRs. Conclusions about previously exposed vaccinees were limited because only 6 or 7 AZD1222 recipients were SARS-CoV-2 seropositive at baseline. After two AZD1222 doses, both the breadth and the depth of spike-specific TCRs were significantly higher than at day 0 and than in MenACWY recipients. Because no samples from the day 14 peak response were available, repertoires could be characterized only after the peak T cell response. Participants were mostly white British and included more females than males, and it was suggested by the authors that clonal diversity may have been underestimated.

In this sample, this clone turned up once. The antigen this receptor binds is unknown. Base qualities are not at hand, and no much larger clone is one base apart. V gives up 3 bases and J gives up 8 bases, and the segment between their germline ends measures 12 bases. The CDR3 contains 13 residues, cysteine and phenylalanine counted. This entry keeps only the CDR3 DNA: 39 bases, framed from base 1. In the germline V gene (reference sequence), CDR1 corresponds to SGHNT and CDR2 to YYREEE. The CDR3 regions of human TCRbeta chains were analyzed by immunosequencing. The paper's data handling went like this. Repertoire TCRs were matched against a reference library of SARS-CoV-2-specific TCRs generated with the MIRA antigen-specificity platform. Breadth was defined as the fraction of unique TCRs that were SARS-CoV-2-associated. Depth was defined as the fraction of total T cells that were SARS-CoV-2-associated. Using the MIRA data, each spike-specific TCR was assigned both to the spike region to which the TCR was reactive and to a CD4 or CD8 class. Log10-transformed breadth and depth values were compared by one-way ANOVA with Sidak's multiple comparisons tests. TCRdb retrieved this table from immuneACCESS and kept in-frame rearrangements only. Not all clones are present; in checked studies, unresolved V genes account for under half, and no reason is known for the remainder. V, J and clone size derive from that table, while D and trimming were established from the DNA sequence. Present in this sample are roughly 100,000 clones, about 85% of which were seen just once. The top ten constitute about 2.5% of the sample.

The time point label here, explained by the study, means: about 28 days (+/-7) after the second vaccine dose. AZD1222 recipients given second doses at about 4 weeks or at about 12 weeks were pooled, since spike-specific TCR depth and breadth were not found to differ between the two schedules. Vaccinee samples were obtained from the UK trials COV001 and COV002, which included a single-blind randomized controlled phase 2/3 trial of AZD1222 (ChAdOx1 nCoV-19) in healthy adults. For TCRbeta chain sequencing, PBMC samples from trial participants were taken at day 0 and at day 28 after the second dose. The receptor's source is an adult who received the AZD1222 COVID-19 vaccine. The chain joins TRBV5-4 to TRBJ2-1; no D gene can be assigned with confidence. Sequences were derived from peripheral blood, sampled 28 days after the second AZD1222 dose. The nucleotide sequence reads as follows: TGTGCCAGCAGCTCAAACGAAAGGCATGAGCAGTTCTTC. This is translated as CASSSNERHEQFF.